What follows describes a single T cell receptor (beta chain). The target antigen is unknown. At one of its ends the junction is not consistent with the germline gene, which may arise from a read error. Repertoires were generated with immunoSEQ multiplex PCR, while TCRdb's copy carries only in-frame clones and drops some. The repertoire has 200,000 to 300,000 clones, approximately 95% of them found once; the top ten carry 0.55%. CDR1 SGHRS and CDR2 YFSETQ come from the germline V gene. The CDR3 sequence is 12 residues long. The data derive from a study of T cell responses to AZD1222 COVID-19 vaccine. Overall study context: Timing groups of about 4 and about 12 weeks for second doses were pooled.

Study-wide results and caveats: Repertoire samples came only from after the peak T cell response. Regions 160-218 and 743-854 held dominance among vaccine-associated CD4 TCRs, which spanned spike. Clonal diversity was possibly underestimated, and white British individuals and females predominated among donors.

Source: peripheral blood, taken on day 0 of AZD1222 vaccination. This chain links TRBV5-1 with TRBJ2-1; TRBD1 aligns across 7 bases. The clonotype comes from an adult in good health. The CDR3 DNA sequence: TGCGCCAGCAGCCTACAGGGGAATGGGCAGTTCTTC. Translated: CASSLQGNGQFF.